Reported below is one T cell receptor (beta chain). Antigen specificity is unknown. The CDR3 is 12 residues long. Germline V gene sequence: CDR1 SGHDT, CDR2 YYEEEE. Between the trimmed V and J ends, which lost 1 base and 7 bases, there was a span of 8 bases. The data belong to a study of Ad26.COV2.S vaccination and SARS-CoV-2 variants. Points from the study as a whole: Researchers reported similar non-spike TCR breadth in vaccine and placebo recipients. Vaccine recipients had higher spike-specific TCR breadth than placebo recipients. There was a possibility that the TCR breadth and depth analyses underestimated total T cell responses. Spike-specific CD8+ and CD4+ T cell responses reportedly showed substantial breadth after vaccination.

Profiled with immunoSEQ multiplex PCR; TCRdb holds only in-frame clones, not every one. The top ten hold about 5.5% of the sample, which has some 190,000 clones, around 88% seen once. The sequence was collected from a human donor who had recovered from COVID-19. The chain recombines TRBV5-6 with TRBJ2-5; no clear D. Sequencing used peripheral blood, obtained after recovery from COVID-19. The CDR3 DNA is TGTGCCAGCAGCTTGCCCTTGGGGACCCAGTACTTC. Its translation is CASSLPLGTQYF.